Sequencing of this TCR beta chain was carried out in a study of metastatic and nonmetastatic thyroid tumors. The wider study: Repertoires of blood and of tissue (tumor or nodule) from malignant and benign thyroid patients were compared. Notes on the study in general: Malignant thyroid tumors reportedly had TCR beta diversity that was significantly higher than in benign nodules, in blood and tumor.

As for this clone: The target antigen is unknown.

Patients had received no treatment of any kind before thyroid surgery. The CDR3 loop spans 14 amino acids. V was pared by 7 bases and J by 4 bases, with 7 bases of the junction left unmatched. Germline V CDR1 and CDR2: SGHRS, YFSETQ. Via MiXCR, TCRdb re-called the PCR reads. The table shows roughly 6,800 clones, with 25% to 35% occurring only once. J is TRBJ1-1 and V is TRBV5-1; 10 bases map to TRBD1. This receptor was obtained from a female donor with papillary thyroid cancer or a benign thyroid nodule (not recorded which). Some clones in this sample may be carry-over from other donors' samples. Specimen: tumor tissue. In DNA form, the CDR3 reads TGCGCCAGCGGGACAGGGGCCCTGGGCACTGAAGCTTTCTTT. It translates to CASGTGALGTEAFF.